This TCR beta chain appears in the sequencing data of a study of T cells in localized non-small cell lung cancer. Study results and caveats: Uninvolved adjacent lung had higher T cell clonality than tumor and all other tissues. Among the top 100 tumor clones, a median roughly 57 appeared in adjacent lung. Increased T cell density in blood showed an association with longer overall survival.

Only in-frame clones appear in the TCRdb table, and some are missing; sequencing was by immunoSEQ multiplex PCR. The repertoire holds roughly 30,000 clones, with about 89% as singletons. As regards this clone: What it recognizes is unknown.

The germline V gene has CDR1 SGHTA and CDR2 FQGNSA. The CDR3 is made up of 12 amino acids. With 5 bases removed from V and 2 bases from J, the gap between germline ends came to 7 bases. This TCR came from a man aged 40 to 70 with stage II lung adenocarcinoma. The material was PBMCs, obtained before any cancer treatment. The gene calls are TRBV7-2 and TRBJ2-7; D is unclear. In DNA, the CDR3 is TGTGCCAGCAGCCGTACTACCTACGAGCAGTACTTC. Translated, it gives CASSRTTYEQYF. The full variable domain, completed using reference TRBV7-2 and TRBJ2-7, is GAGVSQSPSNKVTEKGKDVELRCDPISGHTALYWYRQSLGQGLEFLIYFQGNSAPDKSGLPSDRFSAERTGGSVSTLTIQRTQQEDSAVYLCASSRTTYEQYFGPGTRLTVT.